These 23 T cell receptor beta chains share one sample of origin, sequenced in a study of OX40 agonist ivuxolimab in advanced cancers. Sequencing used immunoSEQ multiplex PCR; TCRdb keeps in-frame clones, though not all of them. The sample lists over 95,000 clones; roughly nine tenths were seen once. This specimen was CD4+ or CD8+ T cells sorted from blood, taken in a trial of the OX40 agonist ivuxolimab. These receptors were collected from an adult with an advanced solid tumor such as melanoma, head and neck, liver or kidney cancer.

Comment on this clone: The junction departs from the called germline gene at one end, perhaps through a read error. The chain combines TRBV28 with TRBJ2-1, with D possibly TRBD2 on 6 matching bases. The CDR3 is 13 amino acids. Looked up from germline, CDR1 is MDHEN and CDR2 is SYDVKM. The CDR3 sequence: CASSPISTGRSLF. CDR3 nucleotide sequence: TGTGCCAGCAGCCCAATCTCGACGGGGAGGTCCCTCTTC.

This chain connects TRBV2 to TRBJ2-1; tentative D call: TRBD2 (5 bases). Between the trimmed V and J ends, which lost 6 bases and 9 bases, there was a span of 12 bases. The CDR3 consists of 12 residues. CDR1 SNHLY and CDR2 FYNNEI come from the germline V gene. The CDR3 loop reads CASRLDGGEQFF. The CDR3 DNA is TGTGCCAGCAGGTTGGACGGAGGTGAGCAGTTCTTC.

This chain connects TRBV6-5 to TRBJ1-4, with TRBD1 identical over 9 bases. The CDR3 length is 15 residues. V dropped 1 base and J dropped 6; count of bases not matched to a gene: 3. CDR1 and CDR2 from the germline V gene are MNHEY and SVGAGI. Written as DNA, the CDR3 is TGTGCCAGCAGTTACTTGACAGGGGGGGATGAAAAACTGTTTTTT. It is translated as CASSYLTGGDEKLFF.

This clone turned up a few times. The gene calls are TRBV7-8 and TRBJ2-3; possibly TRBD1 or TRBD2 for D (6 bases each). The V end lost 2 bases, the J end lost 1 base, and 10 bases lay between the germline ends. Germline V gives CDR1 SGHVS, CDR2 FQNEAQ. This CDR3 region has 15 residues. CDR3 region: CASSLRGDGTDTQYF. The CDR3 coding sequence is TGTGCCAGCAGCTTAAGGGGGGACGGCACAGATACGCAGTATTTT.

The gene calls are TRBV27 and TRBJ2-2, with D unresolved. Trimming pared 3 bases from V and 0 bases from J, leaving 8 bases between. Germline V lookup: CDR1 MNHEY, CDR2 SMNVEV (reference sequence). The CDR3 is 15 residues long. The CDR3 coding sequence is TGTGCCAGCAGTTTGGCAGCGCCGAACACCGGGGAGCTGTTTTTT. Translating gives CASSLAAPNTGELFF.

The rearrangement uses TRBV28 and TRBJ1-1; D is unresolved. In germline, CDR1 is MDHEN, CDR2 SYDVKM. V lost 10 bases to trimming and J lost 1 base, with 13 bases between them. This CDR3 has 13 residues. CDR3 DNA: TGTGCCACCCGAACGGCGGGGAACACTGAAGCTTTCTTT. This sequence encodes CATRTAGNTEAFF.

The chain is built from TRBV6-1 and TRBJ1-1; D perhaps matches TRBD1 (5 bases). Germline assignment: CDR1 MNHNS and CDR2 SASEGT. This CDR3 region has 16 residues. Trimming cost V 1 base and J 5 bases, with 17 bases left between them. The CDR3 DNA sequence: TGTGCCAGCAGTGAAGTGGGACCCCGAATGGGAACTGAAGCTTTCTTT. It encodes CASSEVGPRMGTEAFF.

The V gene is TRBV5-1, the J gene TRBJ2-3; the D gene is possibly TRBD2 (5 bases). The CDR3 consists of 16 residues. Germline V lookup: CDR1 SGHRS, CDR2 YFSETQ. Trimming removed 5 bases at V and 0 bases at J, with 16 bases between. The CDR3 coding sequence is TGCGCCAGCAGGGACGGCAGCGGAACTAGCACAGATACGCAGTATTTT. Protein sequence: CASRDGSGTSTDTQYF.

The chain couples TRBV18 to TRBJ2-5; D gene unclear. Trimming removed 2 bases from V and 4 bases from J, with 14 bases in between. The length of the CDR3 is 15 residues. The germline gives CDR1 KGHSH, CDR2 LQKENI. The CDR3 is CASSPLDGLAETQYF. The DNA for the CDR3 is TGTGCCAGCTCACCATTGGACGGGCTCGCAGAGACCCAGTACTTC.

This sequence joins TRBV5-1 and TRBJ2-3, with D uncertain. The CDR3 consists of 15 residues. The germline V gene has CDR1 SGHRS and CDR2 YFSETQ. V dropped 4 bases and J dropped 0 bases, with 12 bases sitting between them. As DNA, the CDR3 is TGCGCCAGCAGCCTTACGGCCCGGAGCACAGATACGCAGTATTTT. Its protein product is CASSLTARSTDTQYF.

The chain couples TRBV5-1 to TRBJ1-1, with D perhaps matching TRBD1 (6 bases). Trimming cost V 0 bases and J 4 bases, with 13 bases left between them. The CDR3 covers 15 residues. CDR1 is SGHRS, CDR2 YFSETQ, per germline. The CDR3 protein is CASSLGNRDGTEAFF. CDR3 in DNA: TGCGCCAGCAGCTTGGGTAACAGGGATGGCACTGAAGCTTTCTTT.

The count of this clone is one. The rearrangement links TRBV29-1 to TRBJ1-4; the match to TRBD1 covers 9 bases. J was trimmed by 3 bases and V by 1 base; bases with no gene match: 6. The germline CDR1 and CDR2 sequences are SQVTM and ANQGSEA. This CDR3 spans 16 amino acids. The CDR3 reads CSVEANTGGSNEKLFF. The CDR3 DNA reads as TGCAGCGTTGAAGCCAACACAGGGGGCTCTAATGAAAAACTGTTTTTT.

The chain uses TRBV15 and TRBJ2-7; the D gene is possibly TRBD1 (6 bases). V shed 3 bases and J shed 1 base, with 16 bases lying between them. Germline CDR1 is LNHNV and CDR2 is YYDKDF (reference sequence). The CDR3 length is 16 residues. The CDR3: CATSSLSYRDSYEQYF. The CDR3 nucleotides are TGTGCCACCAGCAGTCTATCCTACAGGGATTCCTACGAGCAGTACTTC.

The chain has TRBV5-6 and TRBJ1-4; TRBD1 agrees at 7 bases. Germline CDR1 reads SGHDT; CDR2 reads YYEEEE. This CDR3 has 15 residues. V was clipped by 4 bases and J by 4 bases; unmatched bases: 7. The CDR3 spells CASSNRDSHNEKLFF. The CDR3 DNA follows: TGTGCCAGCAGCAACCGGGACAGCCATAATGAAAAACTGTTTTTT.

The chain recombines TRBV18 with TRBJ2-1, with no clear D. Germline CDR1 and CDR2: KGHSH and LQKENI. V lost 2 bases, J lost 6 bases, and 14 bases lay in between. CDR3 length: 15 residues. Here the CDR3 reads CASSPITWSANEQFF. Here the CDR3 DNA reads TGTGCCAGCTCACCAATCACTTGGTCGGCCAATGAGCAGTTCTTC.

The chain's CDR3 is CASSLVGETQYF. The CDR3 coding sequence is TGCGCCAGCAGCTTGGTTGGAGAGACCCAGTACTTC. The rearrangement links TRBV5-1 to TRBJ2-5; D not certain. V lost 0 bases, J lost 4 bases, and 4 bases lay in between. The CDR3 has 12 residues. CDR1 SGHRS and CDR2 YFSETQ come from the germline V gene.

The chain has TRBV4-2 and TRBJ2-3; possibly TRBD1 or TRBD2 for D (5 bases each). The CDR3 has 17 amino acids. V was shortened by 1 base and J by 5 bases, with 19 bases between the two germline ends. The germline V gene encodes CDR1 LGHNA and CDR2 YNFKEQ. The CDR3 here is CASSQGGEPSRVDTQYF. CDR3 DNA: TGTGCCAGCAGCCAAGGAGGTGAACCTAGCAGGGTAGATACGCAGTATTTT.

The gene calls are TRBV2 and TRBJ2-2, with 8 bases lining up with TRBD2. Germline V gene lookup returns CDR1 SNHLY and CDR2 FYNNEI. The CDR3 is made up of 15 amino acids. Trimming took 6 bases from V and 1 from J; bases not matched to a gene: 4. CDR3 in amino acids: CASRKAGVNTGELFF. The CDR3, as DNA: TGTGCCAGCAGGAAAGCGGGGGTGAACACCGGGGAGCTGTTTTTT.

The chain links TRBV5-1 to TRBJ1-4; no reliable D call. Germline CDR1 reads SGHRS; CDR2 reads YFSETQ. The CDR3 spans 15 residues. Trimming removed 3 bases from V and 1 base from J, with 10 bases in between. CDR3 loop: CASSSRGETNEKLFF. The CDR3 DNA follows: TGCGCCAGCAGCTCCCGAGGAGAAACTAATGAAAAACTGTTTTTT. Supplemented by reference TRBV5-1 and TRBJ1-4, the full variable domain reads KAGVTQTPRYLIKTRGQQVTLSCSPISGHRSVSWYQQTPGQGLQFLFEYFSETQRNKGNFPGRFSGRQFSNSRSEMNVSTLELGDSALYLCASSSRGETNEKLFFGSGTQLSVL.

The table lists this clone with a few counts. The chain couples TRBV5-6 to TRBJ2-6, with 10 nucleotides matching TRBD1. With V trimmed by 5 bases and J by 3 bases, 11 bases remained unmatched. Germline CDR1 and CDR2: SGHDT and YYEEEE. The CDR3 is 18 amino acids. The CDR3 nucleotides are TGTGCCAGCAGGGAGACGGGACAGGGGAACAGTGGGGCCAACGTCCTGACTTTC. This encodes CASRETGQGNSGANVLTF.

The J gene is TRBJ1-1, the V gene TRBV15; maybe TRBD1 (6 bases). The CDR3 has 14 amino acids. Trimming removed 7 bases from V and 1 base from J, with 13 bases in between. Germline CDR1 is LNHNV and CDR2 is YYDKDF (reference sequence). This CDR3 reads CATKSVGGNTEAFF. CDR3 bases: TGTGCCACCAAATCAGTAGGGGGGAACACTGAAGCTTTCTTT.

This chain uses TRBV7-3 with TRBJ2-3; 7 bases are a match to TRBD2. The J segment lost 5 bases and the V segment lost 5 bases, leaving 7 bases of the junction unmatched. The CDR3 is 14 amino acids. Germline CDR1 SGHTA, CDR2 FQGTGA. The CDR3 protein is CASSRTSVGDTQYF. The CDR3 region has the DNA TGTGCCAGCAGCCGTACTAGCGTCGGAGATACGCAGTATTTT.

The chain joins TRBV21-1 to TRBJ2-5; the table's D gene call, TRBD2, was not cross checked with the DNA. TRBV21-1 has pseudogene status. The CDR3 spans 15 residues. The CDR3, as DNA: TGTGCCAGCAGAAATAGCGGGAGGCCGGGAGAGACCCAGTACTTC. Protein product: CASRNSGRPGETQYF.